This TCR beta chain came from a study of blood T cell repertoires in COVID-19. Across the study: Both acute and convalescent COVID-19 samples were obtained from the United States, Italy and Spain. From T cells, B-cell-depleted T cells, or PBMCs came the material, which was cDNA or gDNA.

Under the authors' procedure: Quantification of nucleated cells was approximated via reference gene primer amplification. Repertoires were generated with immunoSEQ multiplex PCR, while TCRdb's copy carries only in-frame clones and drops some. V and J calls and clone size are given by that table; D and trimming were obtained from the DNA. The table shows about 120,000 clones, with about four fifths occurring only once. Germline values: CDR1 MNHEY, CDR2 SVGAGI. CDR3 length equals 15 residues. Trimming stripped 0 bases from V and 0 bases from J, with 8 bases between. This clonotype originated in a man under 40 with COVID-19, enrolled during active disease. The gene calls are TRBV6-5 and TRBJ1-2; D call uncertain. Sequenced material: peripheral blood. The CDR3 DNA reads TGTGCCAGCAGTTACTCCTATTCCGCTAACTATGGCTACACCTTC. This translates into CASSYSYSANYGYTF.